This is a list of T cell receptor beta chains from one sample in a study of T-cell memory formation after mild COVID-19. TCRdb used MiXCR to reprocess the 5' RACE reads, holding one entry per CDR3 protein. The sample records approximately 500,000 distinct CDR3 sequences, approximately 25% being singletons. The sequenced sample consisted of PBMCs or a T cell subset sorted from them (not recorded which). These TCRs come from an adult woman who had mild COVID-19 (a few samples of this study predate the infection). Cell type and time point are not known. CDR3s include the opening cysteine and the closing phenylalanine or tryptophan. The order of the fields is J gene, clone size, D gene, V gene, CDR3 protein, CDR3 DNA. A D gene is named only where the DNA matches it firmly. Size values are once, few and many counts, or a class for expanded clones, and some rows have none.

J: TRBJ1-6; size: -; D: -; V: TRBV2; CDR3: CASQVEGGRNSPLHF; DNA: TGTGCCAGCCAGGTGGAAGGGGGTAGGAATTCACCCCTCCACTTT
J: TRBJ2-5; size: -; D: TRBD2; V: TRBV7-9; CDR3: CATQTSGVQETQYF; DNA: TGTGCCACCCAGACTAGCGGGGTCCAAGAGACCCAGTACTTC
J: TRBJ2-3; size: few; D: TRBD1; V: TRBV5-1; CDR3: CASSLGTVGSADTQYF; DNA: TGCGCCAGCAGCCTGGGGACAGTGGGCAGTGCAGATACGCAGTATTTT
J: TRBJ2-3; size: -; D: -; V: TRBV5-1; CDR3: CASSLDFPSTDTQYF; DNA: TGCGCCAGCAGCTTAGACTTCCCTAGCACAGATACGCAGTATTTT
J: TRBJ2-3; size: -; D: TRBD2; V: TRBV4-2; CDR3: CASSQPGLGADTQYF; DNA: TGTGCCAGCAGCCAGCCGGGACTAGGGGCAGATACGCAGTATTTT
J: TRBJ1-1; size: many; D: -; V: TRBV7-6; CDR3: CASSSTRDTVNTEAFF; DNA: TGTGCCAGCAGCTCCACCCGGGACACCGTTAACACTGAAGCTTTCTTT
J: TRBJ2-5; size: few; D: -; V: TRBV12-3/TRBV12-4; CDR3: CASSGPWETQYF; DNA: TGTGCCAGCAGTGGGCCATGGGAGACCCAGTACTTC
J: TRBJ2-7; size: few; D: TRBD1; V: TRBV3-1; CDR3: CASSQEGQRLYYEQYF; DNA: TGTGCCAGCAGCCAAGAGGGACAGAGGCTGTACTACGAGCAGTACTTC
J: TRBJ2-1; size: -; D: TRBD1; V: TRBV5-6; CDR3: CASSLTTGGNQNEQFF; DNA: TGTGCCAGCAGCTTGACGACAGGGGGCAACCAGAATGAGCAGTTCTTC
J: TRBJ2-7; size: few; D: -; V: TRBV18; CDR3: CASSPSADSYEQYF; DNA: TGTGCCAGCTCACCCTCGGCGGACTCCTACGAGCAGTACTTC
J: TRBJ2-7; size: -; D: TRBD2; V: TRBV6-5; CDR3: CASSSTLAGARREQYF; DNA: TGTGCCAGCAGTTCGACCTTAGCGGGAGCTCGGCGCGAGCAGTACTTC
J: TRBJ2-3; size: -; D: TRBD2; V: TRBV5-4; CDR3: CASSPRTSGRNTQYF; DNA: TGTGCCAGCAGCCCCCGGACTAGCGGGAGGAATACGCAGTATTTT
J: TRBJ2-3; size: -; D: TRBD1; V: TRBV29-1; CDR3: CSAPRPGTGGGTQYF; DNA: TGCAGCGCCCCACGTCCCGGGACAGGGGGAGGTACGCAGTATTTT
J: TRBJ1-6; size: once; D: -; V: TRBV19; CDR3: CATRNQGSPYNSPLHF; DNA: TGTGCCACGAGAAACCAGGGGTCCCCCTATAATTCACCCCTCCACTTT
J: TRBJ1-1; size: few; D: -; V: TRBV7-8; CDR3: CASSLRSNTEAFF; DNA: TGTGCCAGCAGCTTAAGATCAAACACTGAAGCTTTCTTT
J: TRBJ1-5; size: -; D: -; V: TRBV6-4; CDR3: CASSDSRGRHQPQHF; DNA: TGTGCCAGCAGTGACTCGAGAGGAAGACATCAGCCCCAGCATTTT
J: TRBJ2-5; size: many; D: -; V: TRBV7-2; CDR3: CASSRTISSRETQYF; DNA: TGTGCCAGCAGTCGGACTATATCCAGTCGGGAGACCCAGTACTTC
J: TRBJ2-3; size: few; D: -; V: TRBV5-6; CDR3: CASSLGTQGDTQYF; DNA: TGTGCCAGCAGCTTGGGGACCCAGGGAGATACGCAGTATTTT
J: TRBJ2-7; size: -; D: TRBD2; V: TRBV7-6; CDR3: CASSIRLAGGPEQYF; DNA: TGTGCCAGCAGCATCAGACTAGCGGGAGGTCCCGAGCAGTACTTC
J: TRBJ2-7; size: few; D: -; V: TRBV19; CDR3: CASSMFGQLYEQYF; DNA: TGTGCCAGTAGTATGTTCGGACAGCTCTACGAGCAGTACTTC
J: TRBJ2-7; size: few; D: TRBD2; V: TRBV7-8; CDR3: CASSPSGTSGYYEQYF; DNA: TGTGCCAGCAGCCCAAGCGGGACTAGCGGATACTACGAGCAGTACTTC
J: TRBJ2-2; size: -; D: -; V: TRBV21-1; CDR3: CASSKENGELFF; DNA: TGTGCCAGCAGCAAAGAGAACGGGGAGCTGTTTTTT
J: TRBJ2-1; size: -; D: -; V: TRBV20-1; CDR3: CSKRGKYNEQFF; DNA: TGCAGTAAAAGGGGAAAATACAATGAGCAGTTCTTC
J: TRBJ1-1; size: few; D: TRBD1; V: TRBV18; CDR3: CASSPLGRQGGAMNTEAFF; DNA: TGTGCCAGCTCACCATTGGGGAGACAGGGGGGCGCGATGAACACTGAAGCTTTCTTT
J: TRBJ2-3; size: -; D: -; V: TRBV20-1; CDR3: CSAPRWAGISTDTQYF; DNA: TGCAGTGCGCCGCGTTGGGCAGGGATAAGCACAGATACGCAGTATTTT
J: TRBJ1-5; size: -; D: -; V: TRBV24-1; CDR3: CATSDPDGSNQPQHF; DNA: TGTGCCACCAGTGATCCGGACGGTAGCAATCAGCCCCAGCATTTT
J: TRBJ2-1; size: -; D: -; V: TRBV19; CDR3: CATRRPFYNEQFF; DNA: TGTGCCACCCGGAGGCCATTCTACAATGAGCAGTTCTTC
J: TRBJ2-3; size: few; D: TRBD2; V: TRBV3-1; CDR3: CASSQGRLAGITDTQYF; DNA: TGTGCCAGCAGCCAAGGTCGACTAGCGGGAATCACAGATACGCAGTATTTT
J: TRBJ2-1; size: few; D: -; V: TRBV5-1; CDR3: CASSRLRSGAEREQFF; DNA: TGCGCCAGCAGCCGACTGCGGTCGGGGGCAGAGAGGGAGCAGTTCTTC
J: TRBJ2-3; size: many; D: TRBD1; V: TRBV12-3/TRBV12-4; CDR3: CASSQGAGTDTQYF; DNA: TGTGCCAGCAGCCAGGGGGCAGGAACAGATACGCAGTATTTT
J: TRBJ2-7; size: -; D: -; V: TRBV20-1; CDR3: CSADRSSPLYEQYF; DNA: TGCAGTGCTGACCGATCCAGCCCCCTCTACGAGCAGTACTTC
J: TRBJ1-2; size: -; D: TRBD1; V: TRBV20-1; CDR3: CSASPGTGDYGYTF; DNA: TGCAGTGCTAGTCCCGGGACAGGGGACTATGGCTACACCTTC
J: TRBJ1-1; size: few; D: -; V: TRBV12-3/TRBV12-4; CDR3: CASRQQGDTEAFF; DNA: TGTGCCAGCAGGCAACAGGGTGACACTGAAGCTTTCTTT
J: TRBJ2-3; size: -; D: -; V: TRBV6-2/TRBV6-3; CDR3: CASSYGPTYPRDTQYF; DNA: TGTGCCAGCAGTTACGGCCCGACTTATCCAAGAGATACGCAGTATTTT